The TCR beta chain under discussion was sequenced for a study of shared clonotypes between healthy human individuals. CDR3 size: 15 residues. The V gene lost 2 bases and the J gene lost 8 bases, with 16 bases spanning the gap. Germline values: CDR1 SNHLY, CDR2 FYNNEI. Notes on the study in general: Rarefaction showed that sequencing of sorted subsets was incomplete (despite large depth).

Cells designated naive CD8 were CD45RO-negative and were positively selected for CCR7, with terminally differentiated effector memory CD45RA+ cells excluded. Adult Caucasians living in Nashville, Tennessee made up all of the donors. To note about this clone: Antigen specificity is unknown.

Generated by immunoSEQ multiplex PCR, the TCRdb table keeps only in-frame clones and is missing some. The table shows 760,000 or so clones, with about 96% occurring only once. The origin of this receptor is a man between 25 and 39 years old in good health. The rearrangement joins TRBV2 to TRBJ2-1, with D perhaps matching TRBD1 (6 bases). Sequencing input: naive CD8+ T cells sorted from blood. As DNA, the CDR3 is TGTGCCAGCAGTGAATTAATGGGGGCTGTGGATGAGCAGTTCTTC. This translates into CASSELMGAVDEQFF.